These T cell receptor beta chains were read from a single sample in a study of cytomegalovirus exposure and HLA in healthy donors. The data were produced by immunoSEQ multiplex PCR, yet TCRdb's version contains in-frame clones alone and is incomplete. The sample has under 150,000 clones. Source material: PBMCs. The receptors originated from a man aged 40-50 years in good health and CMV-seronegative. CDR3s include the opening cysteine and the closing phenylalanine or tryptophan. The order of the fields is J gene, V gene, CDR3 protein.

J gene: TRBJ2-7
V gene: TRBV5-1
CDR3 protein: CASSLSGTNYEQYF

J gene: TRBJ1-1
V gene: TRBV5-4
CDR3 protein: CASSSQTRTGRIEAFF

J gene: TRBJ1-5
V gene: TRBV6-1
CDR3 protein: CASSAGNQPQHF

J gene: TRBJ2-3
V gene: TRBV5-1
CDR3 protein: CASSLVGGASTDTQYF

J gene: TRBJ1-2
V gene: TRBV5-4
CDR3 protein: CASSSTLRGTYGYTF

J gene: TRBJ2-1
V gene: TRBV5-1
CDR3 protein: CASSFQPSGDAYNEQFF

J gene: TRBJ1-5
V gene: TRBV28
CDR3 protein: CASRAGRGSWEPQHF

J gene: TRBJ2-5
V gene: TRBV5-6
CDR3 protein: CASSSLAEYQETQYF

J gene: TRBJ2-7
V gene: TRBV7-9
CDR3 protein: CASSSPSQGAREQYF

J gene: TRBJ1-4
V gene: TRBV2
CDR3 protein: CASSEGLGANEKLFF

J gene: TRBJ1-2
V gene: TRBV25-1
CDR3 protein: CASSERPNSDRPKYGYTF

J gene: TRBJ2-7
V gene: TRBV2
CDR3 protein: CASSEGWGLKPNYEQYF

J gene: TRBJ1-4
V gene: TRBV5-1
CDR3 protein: CASSSSGEKLFF

J gene: TRBJ2-5
V gene: TRBV7-2
CDR3 protein: CASSPGQQETQYF

J gene: TRBJ2-7
V gene: TRBV4-3
CDR3 protein: CASSRDSFSYEQYF

J gene: TRBJ2-3
V gene: TRBV19
CDR3 protein: CASTRGGTSTDTQYF

J gene: TRBJ2-2
V gene: TRBV5-1
CDR3 protein: CASSRGGKNTGELFF

J gene: TRBJ2-1
V gene: TRBV5-1
CDR3 protein: CASSSLGAGGHDEQFF

J gene: TRBJ2-1
V gene: TRBV7-6
CDR3 protein: CASSTGVEQFF

J gene: TRBJ1-2
V gene: TRBV2
CDR3 protein: CASSLGDRGQSGYTF

J gene: TRBJ2-5
V gene: TRBV6-4
CDR3 protein: CASSAGTGDQETQYF

J gene: TRBJ2-7
V gene: TRBV4-3
CDR3 protein: CASSQDRRNSYEQYF

J gene: TRBJ1-4
V gene: TRBV5-6
CDR3 protein: CASSAGPFQGKGEKLFF

J gene: TRBJ1-1
V gene: TRBV5-6
CDR3 protein: CASSLNRGPGIMNTEAFF

J gene: TRBJ2-1
V gene: TRBV5-4
CDR3 protein: CASSRLAGGDNEQFF

J gene: TRBJ2-2
V gene: TRBV4-2
CDR3 protein: CASSLLRGTGELFF

J gene: TRBJ1-2
V gene: TRBV5-6
CDR3 protein: CASSTGTGDGYTF

J gene: TRBJ2-5
V gene: TRBV18
CDR3 protein: CASSGSGGGETQYF

J gene: TRBJ1-4
V gene: TRBV2
CDR3 protein: CASSEQGNHNEKLFF

J gene: TRBJ1-1
V gene: TRBV6-5
CDR3 protein: CATLRGGTEAFF

J gene: TRBJ1-2
V gene: TRBV2
CDR3 protein: CASSRGAGGYTF

J gene: TRBJ2-1
V gene: TRBV25-1
CDR3 protein: CASSERQDSYNEQFF

J gene: TRBJ2-1
V gene: TRBV11-2
CDR3 protein: CASSRGVGWDEQFF

J gene: TRBJ2-2
V gene: TRBV9
CDR3 protein: CASSVGGLAGFRTGELFF

J gene: TRBJ2-2
V gene: TRBV19
CDR3 protein: CASSMWDRLTGELFF

J gene: TRBJ2-3
V gene: TRBV5-1
CDR3 protein: CASSRLQDTQYF

J gene: TRBJ1-1
V gene: TRBV19
CDR3 protein: CASSLGQGAMNTEAFF

J gene: TRBJ2-7
V gene: TRBV2
CDR3 protein: CASRRDRGYEQYF

J gene: TRBJ2-3
V gene: TRBV18
CDR3 protein: CASSPTGTDTQYF

J gene: TRBJ1-3
V gene: TRBV6-1
CDR3 protein: CASSVGQGKGNTIYF

J gene: TRBJ2-1
V gene: TRBV7-9
CDR3 protein: CASSPIVAGGQNEQFF

J gene: TRBJ1-2
V gene: TRBV28
CDR3 protein: CASSLNGYGYTF

J gene: TRBJ1-5
V gene: TRBV2
CDR3 protein: CASSEGGGGQPQHF